The rows below give T cell receptor beta chains drawn from one sample of a study of early T cells in non-severe SARS-CoV-2 infection. TCRdb used MiXCR to reprocess the 5' RACE reads, holding one entry per CDR3 protein. The sample shows 95,000 to 110,000 distinct CDR3 sequences, 11% of them seen only once. The material sequenced was whole blood. Receptors were obtained from an adult who was a healthcare worker with PCR-confirmed SARS-CoV-2 infection or an uninfected control (not recorded which). The conserved cysteine and the conserved F or W are not part of the CDR3 here. Each record gives: J gene, clone size, V gene, CDR3 protein. Clone size is not always given. Where it is, it says once, few, many or a class for expanded clones.

TRBJ2-7,many,TRBV7-8,ASSYYRTGHEQY
TRBJ1-5,many,TRBV20-1,SARVGLNQPQH
TRBJ1-1,few,TRBV27,ASSLLRQGDEAF
TRBJ2-7,few,TRBV10-3,AVADRDRAIYEQY
TRBJ2-2,NA,TRBV15,ATSRFGLDTGELF
TRBJ2-2,few,TRBV12-3/TRBV12-4,ASIPGAANTGELF
TRBJ2-3,NA,TRBV18,ASSPGRHTDTQY
TRBJ2-3,NA,TRBV7-9,ASSSMDRPYTDTQY
TRBJ2-1,NA,TRBV5-1,ASSLDGGVGEQF
TRBJ2-7,many,TRBV7-9,ASSERSYEQY
TRBJ1-5,many,TRBV19,ASSIRTGANQPQH
TRBJ1-1,NA,TRBV6-5,ASSYSMGGEAF
TRBJ2-7,NA,TRBV12-3/TRBV12-4,ASSLGVVNYEQY
TRBJ1-1,NA,TRBV2,ASSVMNTEAF
TRBJ2-2,NA,TRBV9,ASSVNTGELF
TRBJ1-4,few,TRBV28,ASSYPARELF
TRBJ2-1,NA,TRBV20-1,SVGQGGINEQF
TRBJ1-1,many,TRBV12-3/TRBV12-4,ASRRTGNTEAF
TRBJ1-2,NA,TRBV7-3,ASPHYGYT
TRBJ2-7,NA,TRBV6-6,ASSYGAPSYEQY
TRBJ2-3,NA,TRBV20-1,SASREGDTQY
TRBJ2-7,NA,TRBV7-9,ASSLGEGLAGEEQY
TRBJ2-1,many,TRBV7-2,ASSPSRLGSYNEQF
TRBJ1-5,many,TRBV20-1,SARSGDGRPQH
TRBJ2-3,many,TRBV11-2,ASSPTHTDTQY
TRBJ1-1,NA,TRBV5-1,ASSLMVNTEAF
TRBJ1-3,once,TRBV20-1,SARRGNTIY